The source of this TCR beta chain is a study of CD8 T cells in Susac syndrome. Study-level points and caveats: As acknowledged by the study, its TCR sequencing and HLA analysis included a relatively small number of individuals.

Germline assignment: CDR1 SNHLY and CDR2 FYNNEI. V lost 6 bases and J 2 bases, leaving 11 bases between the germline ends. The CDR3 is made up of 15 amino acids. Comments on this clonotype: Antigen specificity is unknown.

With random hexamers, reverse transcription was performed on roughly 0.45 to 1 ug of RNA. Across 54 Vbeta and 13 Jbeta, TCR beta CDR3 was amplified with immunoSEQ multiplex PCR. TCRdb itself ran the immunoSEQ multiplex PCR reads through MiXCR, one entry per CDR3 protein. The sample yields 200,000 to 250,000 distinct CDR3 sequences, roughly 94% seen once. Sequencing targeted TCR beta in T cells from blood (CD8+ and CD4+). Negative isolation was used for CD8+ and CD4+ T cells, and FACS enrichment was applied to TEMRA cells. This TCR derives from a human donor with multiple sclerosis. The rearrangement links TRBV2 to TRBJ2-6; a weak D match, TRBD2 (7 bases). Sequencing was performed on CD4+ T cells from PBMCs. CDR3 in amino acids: CASRRGRPGANVLTF. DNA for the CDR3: TGTGCCAGCAGGCGGGGGCGGCCTGGGGCCAACGTCCTGACTTTC.